This paragraph reports one TCR beta chain. Its specificity is not known. Next came a second PCR, run for about 6 to 11 cycles, which used a sample-barcoded 5' primer along with a J-beta primer mix. TCRdb called the 5' RACE reads again in MiXCR, with one record for every CDR3 protein. The table includes about 780,000 distinct CDR3 sequences, about 45% detected once. This sample is drawn from a study of blood T cells in healthy people across ages. General study points: TCR beta diversity was tightly associated with the proportion of naive T cells.

The CDR3 sequence is 12 residues long. V was trimmed by 1 base and J by 6 bases, leaving 4 bases between them. Germline CDR1 is SGHTA and CDR2 is FQGNSA. The chain carries TRBV7-2 and TRBJ1-5; unclear D gene. The source of this sequence is a man at least 80 years old in good health. The sample comprised blood. The CDR3 DNA reads TGTGCCAGCAGCTTAGGCCTTCAGCCCCAGCATTTT. Its translation: CASSLGLQPQHF.